One and the same sample provided the 9 T cell receptor beta chains below, sequenced in a study of early T cells in non-severe SARS-CoV-2 infection. In TCRdb, the 5' RACE reads were re-called with MiXCR into one record per CDR3 protein. Of 50,000 to 70,000 distinct CDR3 sequences in the sample, around 12% are singletons; the top ten hold roughly 4.5%. Sequenced material: whole blood. All receptors derive from an adult who was a healthcare worker with PCR-confirmed SARS-CoV-2 infection or an uninfected control (not recorded which).

Ten or more counts support this clonotype. Mismatch with germline at one junction end may stem from a read error. The V call is TRBV30, the J call TRBJ2-1, with TRBD2 matching 8 bases. Germline CDR1 and CDR2: GTSNPN and SVGIG (reference sequence). The CDR3 loop spans 11 amino acids. In DNA, the CDR3 is TGTGCCCGGAGACTAGCGTTTGAGCAGTTCTTC. Translating gives CARRLAFEQFF. Drawing the rest from reference TRBV30 and TRBJ2-1, the complete variable domain is SQTIHQWPATLVQPVGSPLSLECTVEGTSNPNLYWYRQAAGRGLQLLFYSVGIGQISSEVPQNLSASRPQDRQFILSSKKLLLSDSGFYLCARRLAFEQFFGPGTRLTVL.

This clonotype has a count of ten or more. V gene TRBV30 combines with J gene TRBJ2-3, with a possible D match to TRBD1 (5 bases). The CDR3 runs to 11 residues. The V and J ends lost 7 bases and 9 bases respectively, with 14 bases between them. From germline, CDR1 is GTSNPN and CDR2 SVGIG (reference sequence). CDR3 sequence: CAFGPQGTQYF. CDR3 nucleotides: TGTGCCTTTGGACCCCAGGGAACGCAGTATTTT.

This clonotype came up many times. The CDR3 bases are TGTGCCACCAGTGATTCCAGGGGGCATGGCTACACCTTC. Translated, it gives CATSDSRGHGYTF. V usage is TRBV24-1 and J usage is TRBJ1-2; TRBD1 aligns across 8 bases. The CDR3 extends over 13 amino acids. With V trimmed by 2 bases and J by 6 bases, 1 base remained unmatched. CDR1 is KGHDR and CDR2 is SFDVKD in the germline V gene.

The chain employs TRBV15 and TRBJ2-7, with D possibly matching TRBD1 (5 bases). The CDR3 is made up of 13 amino acids. Germline assignment: CDR1 LNHNV and CDR2 YYDKDF (reference sequence). V lost 4 bases, J lost 3 bases, and 10 bases lay in between. CDR3 sequence reads: CATSKDRGYEQYF. CDR3 sequence (DNA): TGTGCCACCAGCAAAGACAGAGGCTACGAGCAGTACTTC.

Ten or more counts support this clonotype. CDR3 region: CASTDRGDTGELFF. In DNA, the CDR3 is TGTGCCAGCACCGACAGAGGGGACACCGGGGAGCTGTTTTTT. The chain carries TRBV7-9 and TRBJ2-2; D is perhaps TRBD1 or TRBD2 (5 bases each). Looked up from germline, CDR1 is SEHNR and CDR2 is FQNEAQ (reference sequence). CDR3 length: 14 amino acids. Trimming cost V 7 bases and J 3 bases, with 12 bases left between them.

This chain connects TRBV2 to TRBJ1-2; 9 bases agree with TRBD1. The CDR3 loop spans 14 amino acids. Germline-derived CDR1 and CDR2 are SNHLY and FYNNEI. V lost 6 bases, J lost 2 bases, and 4 bases stayed unmatched. CDR3 amino acids: CASRRTGENYGYTF. The CDR3, as DNA: TGTGCCAGCAGGAGGACAGGGGAGAACTATGGCTACACCTTC.

The gene calls are TRBV20-1 and TRBJ2-3, with 8 bases that match TRBD2. The CDR3 is 15 residues long. Trimming at V came to 1 base and at J to 6 bases, leaving 9 bases not matched to a gene. Germline V gives CDR1 DFQATT, CDR2 SNEGSKA (reference sequence). CDR3 region: CSARGSSGRGDTQYF. CDR3 sequence (DNA): TGCAGTGCTAGAGGATCTAGCGGGCGGGGTGATACGCAGTATTTT.

This clonotype was recorded a few times. The chain is built from TRBV27 and TRBJ2-4; D not resolved. Trimming cost V 3 bases and J 2 bases, with 5 bases left between them. The CDR3 is 13 residues long. CDR1 MNHEY and CDR2 SMNVEV come from the germline V gene (reference sequence). CDR3 DNA: TGTGCCAGCAGTTTTTATCCCAAAAACATTCAGTACTTC. Amino acids: CASSFYPKNIQYF.

The rearrangement links TRBV4-1 to TRBJ1-1, with D perhaps TRBD1 (5 bases). The CDR3 runs to 14 residues. Germline CDR1 and CDR2: MGHRA and YSYEKL. The V gene lost 4 bases and the J gene lost 7 bases, with 16 bases spanning the gap. CDR3: CASSPQLAQDEAFF. CDR3 sequence (DNA): TGCGCCAGCAGCCCTCAGTTAGCACAGGATGAAGCTTTCTTT.